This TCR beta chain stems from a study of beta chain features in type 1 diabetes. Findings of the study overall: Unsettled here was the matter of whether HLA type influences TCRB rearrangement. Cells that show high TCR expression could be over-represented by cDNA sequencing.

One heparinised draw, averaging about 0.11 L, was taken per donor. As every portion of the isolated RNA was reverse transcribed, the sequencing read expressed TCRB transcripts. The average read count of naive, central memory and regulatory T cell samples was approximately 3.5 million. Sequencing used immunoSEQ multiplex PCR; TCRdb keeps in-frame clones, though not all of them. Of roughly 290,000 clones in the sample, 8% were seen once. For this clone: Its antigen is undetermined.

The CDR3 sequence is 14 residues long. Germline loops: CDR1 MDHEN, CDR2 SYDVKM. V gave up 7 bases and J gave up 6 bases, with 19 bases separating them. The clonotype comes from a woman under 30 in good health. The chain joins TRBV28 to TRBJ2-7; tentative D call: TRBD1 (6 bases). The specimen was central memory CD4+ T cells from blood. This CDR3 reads CASTNRVRGREQYF. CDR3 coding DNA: TGTGCCAGCACAAACAGGGTCAGGGGCCGCGAGCAGTACTTC.